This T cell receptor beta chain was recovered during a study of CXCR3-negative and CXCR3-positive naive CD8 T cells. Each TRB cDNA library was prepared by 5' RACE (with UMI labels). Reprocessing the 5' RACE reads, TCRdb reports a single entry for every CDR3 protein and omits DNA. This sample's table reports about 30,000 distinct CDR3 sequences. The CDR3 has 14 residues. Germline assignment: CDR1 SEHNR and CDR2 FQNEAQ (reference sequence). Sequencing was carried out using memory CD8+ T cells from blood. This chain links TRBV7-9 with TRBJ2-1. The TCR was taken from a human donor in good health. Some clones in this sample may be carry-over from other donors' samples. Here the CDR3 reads CASSLGEIYNEQFF.